This TCR beta chain was recorded in a study of Graves' ophthalmopathy and Graves' hyperthyroidism. The TCR beta CDR3 regions underwent amplification from RNA transcripts. Second-round multiplex PCR came after first-round RT-PCR with HTBI primers. TCRdb processed the multiplex PCR reads anew with MiXCR; each CDR3 protein has one entry. The sample contains about 640,000 distinct CDR3 sequences, about 41% of which appear only once. The CDR3 has 14 amino acids. Trimming cost V 6 bases and J 4 bases; bases outside gene matches: 5. The table lists this clonotype with many counts. Researchers turned away patients with other autoimmune diseases, uncontrolled infections, pregnancy or lactation.

This TCR was sampled from an adult man with Graves' ophthalmopathy. The sequencing input was peripheral blood. The chain carries TRBV12-3 or TRBV12-4 and TRBJ1-4, with 7 bases lining up with TRBD1. CDR3 in amino acids: CASRSGTDNEKLFF. CDR3 coding DNA: TGTGCCAGCAGGTCCGGGACAGATAATGAAAAACTGTTTTTT.